The clone carrying this TCR beta chain was detected only a few times. The CDR3 sequence is 11 residues long. Per germline, CDR1 MDHEN and CDR2 SYDVKM. The V and J ends lost 3 bases and 5 bases respectively, with 4 bases between them. The data are from a study of immune cell composition in non-small cell lung cancer. Assay: immunoSEQ multiplex PCR; the TCRdb copy retains only in-frame clones and omits some. This sample carries several thousand clones, 60% to 85% of them seen once, and the ten largest clones take more than 10%. Normal lung sampling was at least 3 cm from the tumour, as distant as possible.

The sequence was collected from a human donor with non-small cell lung cancer. Sequencing used non-adjacent lung tissue. The chain carries TRBV28 and TRBJ1-1; D unresolved. Here the CDR3 reads CASSLGTEAFF. DNA of the CDR3: TGTGCCAGCAGTTTGGGGACTGAAGCTTTCTTT.